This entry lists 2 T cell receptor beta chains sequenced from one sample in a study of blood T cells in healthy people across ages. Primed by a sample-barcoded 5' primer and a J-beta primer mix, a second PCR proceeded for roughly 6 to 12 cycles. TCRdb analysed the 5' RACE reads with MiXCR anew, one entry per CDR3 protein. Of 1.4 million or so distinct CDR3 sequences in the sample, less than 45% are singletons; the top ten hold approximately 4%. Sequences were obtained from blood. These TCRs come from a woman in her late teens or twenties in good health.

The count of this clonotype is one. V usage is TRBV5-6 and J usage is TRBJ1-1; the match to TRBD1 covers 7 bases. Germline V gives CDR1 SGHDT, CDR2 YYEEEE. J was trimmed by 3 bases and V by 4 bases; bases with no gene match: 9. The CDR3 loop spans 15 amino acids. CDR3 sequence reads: CASSRLNRGDTEAFF. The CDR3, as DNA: TGTGCCAGCAGCAGACTAAACAGGGGAGACACTGAAGCTTTCTTT.

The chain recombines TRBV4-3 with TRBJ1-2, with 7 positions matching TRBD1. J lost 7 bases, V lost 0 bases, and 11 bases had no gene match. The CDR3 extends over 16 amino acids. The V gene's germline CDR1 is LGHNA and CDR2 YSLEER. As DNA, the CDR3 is TGCGCCAGCAGCCAAGATTCCCTAGGGGGCGGATTTGGCTACACCTTC. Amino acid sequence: CASSQDSLGGGFGYTF.